This TCR beta chain is from a study of blood T cell repertoires in COVID-19. Profiling relied on immunoSEQ multiplex PCR, and the TCRdb table lists in-frame clones only, not all of them. The data contain more than 100,000 clones, roughly 80% of them singletons. Between the trimmed V and J ends, which lost 3 bases and 2 bases, there was a span of 8 bases. The CDR3 spans 14 residues. Germline V gene lookup returns CDR1 SGHRS and CDR2 YFSETQ. This clone showed up just once. The specimen sequenced was peripheral blood. The chain carries TRBV5-1 and TRBJ2-2; D may be TRBD1 (5 bases). This sequence was found in a woman younger than 45 who had recovered from COVID-19. CDR3 DNA: TGCGCCAGCAGCTCGACAGTAAACACCGGGGAGCTGTTTTTT. Protein: CASSSTVNTGELFF.